At least ten counts were recorded for the clone carrying this TCR beta chain. The sample originates from a study of T cells in Graves' hyperthyroidism and ophthalmopathy. The source material, RNA transcripts, was used to amplify TCR beta CDR3 regions. Using the HTBI primer set, a first-round RT-PCR was run on the TCR CDR3. TCRdb re-derived calls from the multiplex PCR reads in MiXCR, one entry per CDR3 protein. The sample includes 340,000 or so distinct CDR3 sequences, around a sixth of them seen just once. Diagnostic assessment was based on clinical symptoms, serum thyroxine and TRAb, thyroid ultrasound and orbital computed tomography. V shed 3 bases and J 6 bases; nucleotides not matched to a gene: 7. The CDR3 loop spans 15 amino acids. Germline V lookup: CDR1 KGHSH, CDR2 LQKENI.

The sample taken for sequencing was blood. The gene calls are TRBV18 and TRBJ2-1, with TRBD2 matching over 8 bases. This TCR derives from a man under 40 with Graves' hyperthyroidism. The CDR3 loop reads CASSPREGGSNEQFF. The DNA for the CDR3 is TGTGCCAGCTCACCCCGGGAGGGCGGATCCAATGAGCAGTTCTTC. Supplemented by reference TRBV18 and TRBJ2-1, the full variable domain reads NAGVMQNPRHLVRRRGQEARLRCSPMKGHSHVYWYRQLPEEGLKFMVYLQKENIIDESGMPKERFSAEFPKEGPSILRIQQVVRGDSAAYFCASSPREGGSNEQFFGPGTRLTVL.